The present T cell receptor beta chain was sequenced within a study of CD8 T cells in Susac syndrome. V lost 7 bases and J 1 base, leaving 16 bases between the germline ends. Germline CDR1 is MNHEY and CDR2 is SMNVEV (reference sequence). CDR3 length equals 15 residues. It was with random hexamers that about 0.45 to 1 ug RNA was reverse transcribed. TCR beta CDR3 was amplified by immunoSEQ covering 54 Vbeta and 13 Jbeta. TCRdb ran MiXCR on the immunoSEQ multiplex PCR reads and lists one entry per CDR3 protein. The data show roughly 88,000 distinct CDR3 sequences, with about 96% seen just once and more than 0.35% held by the top ten.

The receptor comes from a human donor with Susac syndrome. The V gene is TRBV27, the J gene TRBJ2-5; tentative D call: TRBD1 (6 bases). The sequenced sample consisted of CD8+ T cells from PBMCs. The CDR3 spells CASTPRGHFQETQYF. CDR3 nucleotides: TGTGCCAGCACTCCCCGGGGACACTTCCAAGAGACCCAGTACTTC.